This T cell receptor (beta chain) was documented in a study of post-analysis software for immune sequencing data. Presence of unique molecular identifiers characterized the TCR beta cDNA libraries. TCRdb ran MiXCR on the PCR reads and lists one entry per CDR3 protein. The sample consists of approximately 570,000 distinct CDR3 sequences, 40% to 50% of them appearing once. The CDR3 has 14 residues. From germline, CDR1 is SQVTM and CDR2 ANQGSEA. Study-level results: Controls' normalized Chao1 diversity significantly exceeded that of multiple sclerosis patients. A handful of TRBV segments, including TRBV5-6, TRBV5-1 and TRBV20-1, were more frequent in patients than controls.

A note on this clonotype: What it binds is not known.

The J gene is TRBJ2-5, the V gene TRBV29-1; 7 nucleotides match TRBD1. The J call may be incorrect, as the DNA end agrees better with TRBJ2-7. The sequenced material came from blood. The sequence was obtained from a girl under 18 with multiple sclerosis. CDR3 residues: CSVEEGQRTYEQYF. CDR3 nucleotides: TGCAGCGTTGAAGAGGGACAGCGTACCTACGAGCAGTACTTC.